The 13 T cell receptor beta chains below were found in one sample sequenced in a study of blood T cell repertoires in COVID-19. The table came from immunoSEQ multiplex PCR; TCRdb's copy has only in-frame clones and leaves some out. The table records some 180,000 clones, approximately 85% of them present only once. The specimen sequenced was peripheral blood. Source of these receptors: an older woman with acute or convalescent COVID-19.

The chain joins TRBV6-5 to TRBJ2-7; 8 bases are a match to TRBD1. This CDR3 region has 14 residues. Looked up from germline, CDR1 is MNHEY and CDR2 is SVGAGI. Trimming took 7 bases from V and 7 from J; bases not matched to a gene: 12. The CDR3 DNA is TGTGCCAGCAAAACCGGGACAGGCCTACGAGAGCAGTACTTC. The encoded protein is CASKTGTGLREQYF.

This clone came up a few times. The chain has TRBV3-1 (or the pseudogene TRBV3-2) and TRBJ2-3, with 9 bases lining up with TRBD2. Per the germline V gene, CDR1 is LGHDT and CDR2 is YNNKEL (reference sequence). V shed 2 bases, J shed 8 bases, and the junction held 5 bases outside the gene matches. CDR3 size: 14 residues. The CDR3 loop reads CASSQRTSAPTQYF. The DNA of the CDR3 is TGTGCCAGCAGCCAAAGGACTAGCGCCCCTACGCAGTATTTT.

V and J are TRBV7-9 and TRBJ1-5; D remains ambiguous. Trimming cost V 5 bases and J 4 bases, with 9 bases left between them. This CDR3 is 13 amino acids long. CDR1 and CDR2 (germline): SEHNR, FQNEAQ (reference sequence). The CDR3 nucleotides are TGTGCCAGCAGCCTGGAGTGGAATCAGCCCCAGCATTTT. Amino acids: CASSLEWNQPQHF.

V gene TRBV9 combines with J gene TRBJ2-7; no firm D call. V lost 4 bases, J lost 9 bases, and 11 bases lay in between. Germline V gives CDR1 SGDLS, CDR2 YYNGEE. This CDR3 is 11 amino acids long. Here the CDR3 reads CASSPSRGQYV. CDR3 in DNA: TGTGCCAGCAGCCCAAGTCGAGGGCAGTACGTC.

The chain is built from TRBV6-5 and TRBJ1-2; the match to TRBD1 covers 9 bases. The junction had 10 bases not matched to a gene; V was cut back by 6 bases and J by 8 bases. The CDR3 contains 14 residues. The germline gives CDR1 MNHEY, CDR2 SVGAGI. This chain's CDR3 is CASSSLTGGWGYTF. The CDR3 DNA follows: TGTGCCAGCAGCTCCCTCACAGGGGGCTGGGGCTACACCTTC.

This clone was observed a handful of times. The J gene is TRBJ2-5, the V gene TRBV30; D not resolved. The CDR3 covers 13 residues. From germline, CDR1 is GTSNPN and CDR2 SVGIG (reference sequence). Deletions cut 0 bases from V and 5 bases from J, with 10 bases between. Written as DNA, the CDR3 is TGTGCCTGGAGTGTACTAAACGCGGAGACCCAGTACTTC. Amino acid sequence: CAWSVLNAETQYF.

The chain is built from TRBV5-1 and TRBJ2-7; 8 positions agree with TRBD1. This CDR3 is built from 14 residues. The J segment lost 4 bases and the V segment lost 0 bases, leaving 3 bases of the junction unmatched. CDR1 SGHRS and CDR2 YFSETQ come from the germline V gene. The CDR3 nucleotides are TGCGCCAGCAGCTTGGGGACAGGGTTTTACGAGCAGTACTTC. It translates to CASSLGTGFYEQYF.

This chain's CDR3 is CASSEVQGPGEAFF. CDR3 bases: TGCGCCAGCAGCGAAGTTCAGGGTCCCGGTGAAGCTTTCTTT. The gene calls are TRBV5-1 and TRBJ1-1, with D tentatively TRBD1 (5 bases). The germline V and J ends were trimmed by 4 bases and 7 bases, with 17 bases remaining between them. The V gene's germline CDR1 is SGHRS and CDR2 YFSETQ. CDR3 size: 14 residues. The variable domain in full, completed from reference TRBV5-1 and TRBJ1-1, reads KAGVTQTPRYLIKTRGQQVTLSCSPISGHRSVSWYQQTPGQGLQFLFEYFSETQRNKGNFPGRFSGRQFSNSRSEMNVSTLELGDSALYLCASSEVQGPGEAFFGQGTRLTVV.

The chain employs TRBV24-1 and TRBJ1-5; 9 bases fit TRBD1. Germline CDR1 KGHDR, CDR2 SFDVKD. CDR3 size: 17 residues. V trimming: 2 bases; J trimming: 3 bases; junction bases outside the gene matches: 7. The chain's CDR3 is CATSDSQGASDNQPQHF. The CDR3 DNA follows: TGTGCCACCAGTGATTCACAGGGGGCGTCAGACAATCAGCCCCAGCATTTT.

CDR3 nucleotides: TGTGCCAGCAAAGTCGAGCGGTACGACTACAATGAGCAGTTCTTC. Its translation is CASKVERYDYNEQFF. This chain uses TRBV2 with TRBJ2-1, with a weak D call TRBD2 (5 bases). CDR1 and CDR2 from the germline V gene are SNHLY and FYNNEI. Trimming left V 7 bases short and J 3 bases short, with 16 bases between. The CDR3 is made up of 15 amino acids.

The chain links TRBV2 to TRBJ1-2; a possible D gene is TRBD1 (6 bases). The CDR3 extends over 12 amino acids. The V gene's germline CDR1 is SNHLY and CDR2 FYNNEI. The ends were cut back, 7 bases at V and 8 bases at J, with 14 bases in the middle. DNA for the CDR3: TGTGCCAGCACGTTGGGGGCTTCGGGCTACACCTTC. It yields the protein CASTLGASGYTF.

The V and J genes are TRBV2 and TRBJ2-2, with 12 nucleotides matching TRBD2. This CDR3 contains 16 residues. Germline-derived CDR1 and CDR2 are SNHLY and FYNNEI. The junction had 8 bases not matched to a gene; V was cut back by 5 bases and J by 7 bases. The CDR3 DNA is TGTGCCAGCAGTTTACTAGCGGGAGGCCGTAGCGGGGAGCTGTTTTTT. Translation gives CASSLLAGGRSGELFF.

The chain recombines TRBV4-1 with TRBJ1-5; D is ambiguous. Germline CDR1 reads MGHRA; CDR2 reads YSYEKL. V was trimmed by 0 bases and J by 3 bases, leaving 12 bases between them. The length of the CDR3 is 16 residues. Here the CDR3 reads CASSQEQTIPNQPQHF. As DNA, the CDR3 is TGCGCCAGCAGCCAAGAACAGACGATCCCCAATCAGCCCCAGCATTTT.